Sequencing of this TCR beta chain was carried out in a study of T cells in Graves' hyperthyroidism and ophthalmopathy. About the study: Prior to any treatment, at the point of initial diagnosis, peripheral blood was collected. Study-level results: The majority of expanded thyroid clonotypes above 0.001 also appeared in blood. It was a median approximately six months before onset that the model predicted ophthalmopathy.

Hyperthyroidism in the patients, aged 18 to 65, was newly diagnosed and under 2 months in duration. This clonotype showed up just a few times. Its antigen is not identified. Regions amplified from RNA transcripts were the TCR beta CDR3 regions. The primer set for the first-round RT-PCR of the TCR CDR3 was HTBI. TCRdb called the multiplex PCR reads again in MiXCR, with one record for every CDR3 protein. The sample records 500,000 to 600,000 distinct CDR3 sequences, over 15% being singletons. The sequence was obtained from a woman between 18 and 30 years old with Graves' hyperthyroidism. The sample was blood.

The CDR3 sequence: CASSRGSFGAEAFF. In DNA, the CDR3 is TGTGCCAGCAGCCGCGGGAGTTTCGGCGCTGAAGCTTTCTTT. The chain carries TRBV12-3 or TRBV12-4 and TRBJ1-1; no firm D call. Trimming took off 6 bases at V and 6 bases at J, with 17 bases between the two ends. The CDR3 contains 14 residues.